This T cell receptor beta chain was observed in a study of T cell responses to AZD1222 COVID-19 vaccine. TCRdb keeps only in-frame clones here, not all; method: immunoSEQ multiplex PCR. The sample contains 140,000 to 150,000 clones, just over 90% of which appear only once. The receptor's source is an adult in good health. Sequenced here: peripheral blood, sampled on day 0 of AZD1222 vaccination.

The CDR3 here is CASTTDRGRSSPLHF. CDR3 nucleotide sequence: TGTGCCAGCACCACCGACAGGGGAAGGAGTTCACCCCTCCACTTT. The J gene is TRBJ1-6, the V gene TRBV6-5, with 8 bases fitting TRBD1. The V and J ends lost 7 bases and 9 bases, in that order; junction bases with no gene match: 11. Germline V gene lookup returns CDR1 MNHEY and CDR2 SVGAGI. This CDR3 has 15 amino acids.